These 9 T cell receptor beta chains originate from one sample sequenced in a study of cytomegalovirus exposure and HLA in healthy donors. PCR was performed using 60 Vbeta and 13 Jbeta primers. Sequencing used immunoSEQ multiplex PCR; TCRdb keeps in-frame clones, though not all of them. Here the sample spans approximately 180,000 clones, around 75% being singletons. The sample comprised PBMCs. These TCRs come from a woman under 40 in good health and CMV-seronegative.

The V call is TRBV9, the J call TRBJ2-6; 11 nucleotides agree with TRBD1. The V gene's germline CDR1 is SGDLS and CDR2 YYNGEE. The CDR3 spans 18 residues. Unmatched junction bases numbered 5, after V lost 0 bases and J lost 3 bases. CDR3 in amino acids: CASSVGGQGVLGANVLTF. The CDR3 nucleotides are TGTGCCAGCAGCGTAGGGGGACAGGGGGTTCTTGGGGCCAACGTCCTGACTTTC. Together with reference TRBV9 and TRBJ2-6, the CDR3 gives the full variable domain: DSGVTQTPKHLITATGQRVTLRCSPRSGDLSVYWYQQSLDQGLQFLIQYYNGEERAKGNILERFSAQQFPDLHSELNLSSLELGDSALYFCASSVGGQGVLGANVLTFGAGSRLTVL.

This clone has more than one count but fewer than ten. The chain combines TRBV6-5 with TRBJ2-7; TRBD1 matches 10 bases. CDR1 MNHEY and CDR2 SVGAGI come from the germline V gene. CDR3 size: 15 residues. J was trimmed by 0 bases and V by 6 bases; bases with no gene match: 5. In DNA, the CDR3 is TGTGCCAGCAGCCCTCGGACAGGGGGCTCCTACGAGCAGTACTTC. Protein: CASSPRTGGSYEQYF.

This chain connects TRBV4-3 to TRBJ1-2; 7 positions match TRBD1. The CDR3 sequence is 16 residues long. V lost 0 bases and J lost 2; bases outside the gene matches: 6. Looked up from germline, CDR1 is LGHNA and CDR2 is YSLEER. In nucleotides, the CDR3 is TGCGCCAGCAGCCAAGATGGGGACAGCACGAACTATGGCTACACCTTC. Residues: CASSQDGDSTNYGYTF.

J is TRBJ2-7 and V is TRBV4-1, with a weak D call TRBD1 (5 bases). This CDR3 spans 14 amino acids. The germline V gene encodes CDR1 MGHRA and CDR2 YSYEKL. V was cut by 3 bases and J by 4 bases, with 13 bases left in between. DNA for the CDR3: TGCGCCAGCAGCCAGCCTGGGGCCGGGTACGAGCAGTACTTC. It codes for CASSQPGAGYEQYF.

This clone was observed a few times. The chain has TRBV6-4 and TRBJ1-6; no reliable D call. Germline V gene sequence: CDR1 MRHNA, CDR2 SNTAGT. This CDR3 is 14 amino acids long. The V gene lost 4 bases and the J gene lost 5 bases, with 9 bases spanning the gap. CDR3 region: CASSAGWNNSPLHF. For the CDR3, the DNA is TGTGCCAGCAGTGCGGGGTGGAATAATTCACCCCTCCACTTT.

By share of the sample, this clone is medium-sized. The chain uses TRBV6-4 and TRBJ2-2; D might be TRBD1 (5 bases). With 3 bases removed from V and 3 bases from J, the gap between germline ends came to 5 bases. The CDR3 extends over 13 amino acids. CDR1 and CDR2 from the germline V gene are MRHNA and SNTAGT. CDR3: CASSEGDTGELFF. In nucleotides, the CDR3 is TGTGCCAGCAGTGAAGGGGACACCGGGGAGCTGTTTTTT.

This clone has just a few counts. This chain joins TRBV18 and TRBJ1-1; no clear D gene. Trimming removed 3 bases at V and 11 bases at J, with 16 bases between. CDR3 length equals 13 residues. Germline-derived CDR1 and CDR2 are KGHSH and LQKENI. In nucleotides, the CDR3 is TGTGCCAGCTCACCTGGGCCCGGATACCAGGCTTTCTTT. It is translated as CASSPGPGYQAFF. Together with reference TRBV18 and TRBJ1-1, the CDR3 gives the full variable domain: NAGVMQNPRHLVRRRGQEARLRCSPMKGHSHVYWYRQLPEEGLKFMVYLQKENIIDESGMPKERFSAEFPKEGPSILRIQQVVRGDSAAYFCASSPGPGYQAFFGQGTRLTVV.

Only one count was recorded for this clone. The gene calls are TRBV5-6 and TRBJ2-1; 12 bases fit TRBD2. With 2 bases clipped from V and 4 bases from J, the junction kept 7 bases outside the gene matches. The CDR3 has 17 amino acids. The germline V gene encodes CDR1 SGHDT and CDR2 YYEEEE. The DNA of the CDR3 is TGTGCCAGCAGCTTTAGGACTAGCGGGACGTCTTACAATGAGCAGTTCTTC. As protein: CASSFRTSGTSYNEQFF.

This clone was seen more than once but under ten times. Additional DNA sequences in this sample encode the identical CDR3. The chain has TRBV7-8 and TRBJ2-7, with TRBD2 matching 11 bases. This CDR3 has 18 amino acids. V lost 3 bases, J lost 2 bases, and 12 bases stayed unmatched. In germline, CDR1 is SGHVS, CDR2 FQNEAQ. This CDR3 is CASSFFVTSGSTTYEQYF. In DNA form, the CDR3 reads TGTGCCAGCAGCTTCTTCGTAACTAGCGGGAGTACGACCTACGAGCAGTACTTC.